Listed here is a single T cell receptor (beta chain). Its antigen remains unknown. The data were obtained in a study of cytomegalovirus exposure and HLA in healthy donors. Background on the study: In a later analysis, it was reported that the 90 to 150 validation repertoires had been produced on the same platform as the 690 or so repertoires belonging to the first cohort.

Broader study findings: Rare TCR sequences dominated, though some public TCRs recurred in many donors. One later analysis, an examination of the 100 to 150 validation repertoires, found that first-cohort TCR clusters tended to co-occur in them.

Assay: immunoSEQ multiplex PCR; the TCRdb copy retains only in-frame clones and omits some. The sample holds 55,000 to 65,000 clones, 90% seen once. The germline V and J ends were trimmed by 4 bases and 12 bases, with 22 bases remaining between them. This CDR3 is 14 amino acids long. Germline V CDR1 and CDR2: SGDLS, YYNGEE. This receptor was identified in a man aged 18-30 years in good health and CMV-seronegative. Sequencing was performed on PBMCs. The V call is TRBV9, the J call TRBJ1-2; perhaps TRBD1 as D (5 bases). The DNA of the CDR3 is TGTGCCAGCAGCCCTGGGACTGTACCCCTCGCGGACACCTTC. This translates into CASSPGTVPLADTF.